A single sample gave rise to the 19 T cell receptor beta chains below, sequenced in a study of shared T cell receptors in the human thymus (dated by TCRdb to about 2021). Library prep was done by the immunoSEQ multiplex PCR assay. TCRdb stores this immuneACCESS table with in-frame sequences only. Part of the clones is absent; in the studies checked, under half of the shortfall reflects unresolved V genes, and no reason is known for the rest. The sample table contains roughly 550,000 clones; only one count was recorded for 75% to 80% of them. About 0.013% of the sample lies in the top ten. These same data were also listed under a study on human thymus T cells.

Sequenced: thymocytes. These receptors were taken from a boy in the first two years of life with a congenital heart defect. Donor details come from another sample of the same person, matched by shared clones.

The V call is TRBV5-6, the J call TRBJ2-7; D remains ambiguous. Per the germline V gene, CDR1 is SGHDT and CDR2 is YYEEEE. V was shortened by 2 bases and J by 7 bases, with 19 bases between the two germline ends. The CDR3 is 15 amino acids. CDR3 nucleotide sequence: TGTGCCAGCAGCTTCGGCCTTCCGGTGACGAGGGAGCAGTACTTC. Protein product: CASSFGLPVTREQYF.

V and J are TRBV6-5 and TRBJ2-3; D is ambiguous. The germline CDR1 and CDR2 sequences are MNHEY and SVGAGI. The V end was cut by 2 bases, the J end by 0 bases, with 12 bases between. CDR3 size: 16 residues. The CDR3 region is CASSYLSSSSTDTQYF. CDR3 nucleotides: TGTGCCAGCAGTTACCTCTCCTCGAGTAGCACAGATACGCAGTATTTT.

The rearrangement uses TRBV7-9 and TRBJ2-4, with a weak D call TRBD1 (5 bases). The CDR3 sequence is 14 residues long. The germline V gene encodes CDR1 SEHNR and CDR2 FQNEAQ (reference sequence). V was shortened by 5 bases and J by 9 bases, with 17 bases between the two germline ends. CDR3 amino acids: CASSKGPFQGIQYF. Here the CDR3 DNA reads TGTGCCAGCAGCAAGGGTCCATTTCAGGGCATTCAGTACTTC. Combining the CDR3 with reference TRBV7-9 and TRBJ2-4 gives the whole variable domain DTGVSQNPRHKITKRGQNVTFRCDPISEHNRLYWYRQTLGQGPEFLTYFQNEAQLEKSRLLSDRFSAERPKGSFSTLEIQRTEQGDSAMYLCASSKGPFQGIQYFGAGTRLSVL.

J is TRBJ2-7 and V is TRBV5-4, with 8 bases lining up with TRBD2. The CDR3 covers 15 residues. With V trimmed by 0 bases and J by 3 bases, 5 bases remained unmatched. Germline assignment: CDR1 SGHNT and CDR2 YYREEE (reference sequence). Here the CDR3 DNA reads TGTGCCAGCAGCTTGGCCGGGAGGGCCAACTACGAGCAGTACTTC. Protein sequence: CASSLAGRANYEQYF. Full variable domain (remainder filled in from reference TRBV5-4 and TRBJ2-7): ETGVTQSPTHLIKTRGQQVTLRCSSQSGHNTVSWYQQALGQGPQFIFQYYREEENGRGNFPPRFSGLQFPNYSSELNVNALELDDSALYLCASSLAGRANYEQYFGPGTRLTVT.

This chain uses TRBV18 with TRBJ2-5; 11 nucleotides match TRBD2. The closer fit of TRBJ2-7 to the DNA end suggests the J call may be wrong. Germline V gene sequence: CDR1 KGHSH, CDR2 LQKENI. The CDR3 spans 16 residues. The CDR3 sequence is CASSPPGTSGLYEQYF. In DNA, the CDR3 is TGTGCCAGCTCACCCCCCGGGACTAGCGGACTATACGAGCAGTACTTC.

V and J are TRBV7-2 and TRBJ2-2; D is perhaps TRBD1 (6 bases). The V end lost 7 bases, the J end lost 6 bases, and 9 bases lay between the germline ends. The V gene's germline CDR1 is SGHTA and CDR2 FQGNSA. CDR3 length: 12 amino acids. The DNA of the CDR3 is TGTGCCAGCAAGGGGGTGGCCGGGGAGCTGTTTTTT. Translating gives CASKGVAGELFF.

The chain recombines TRBV25-1 with TRBJ2-1; the match to TRBD2 covers 9 bases. Germline assignment: CDR1 MGHDK and CDR2 SYGVNS. The CDR3 runs 18 residues. The ends lost 0 bases at V and 3 bases at J; junction bases unmatched: 9. CDR3: CASSEYGGGRAIYNEQFF. The CDR3 DNA is TGTGCCAGCAGTGAATATGGGGGCGGGAGGGCCATCTACAATGAGCAGTTCTTC.

The chain recombines TRBV5-1 with TRBJ2-7, with TRBD1 matching 10 bases. The CDR3 is 16 amino acids. Germline CDR1 SGHRS, CDR2 YFSETQ. The junction had 11 bases not matched to a gene; V was cut back by 2 bases and J by 6 bases. CDR3 protein: CASSFVRTGGPGEQYF. The CDR3 region has the DNA TGCGCCAGCAGCTTCGTAAGGACAGGGGGACCGGGCGAGCAGTACTTC.

This chain uses TRBV7-2 with TRBJ1-2; TRBD1 matches at 10 bases. J gave up 8 bases and V 6 bases, and 6 bases lay outside the gene matches. The CDR3 spans 13 residues. The germline gives CDR1 SGHTA, CDR2 FQGNSA. This CDR3 reads CASSADRGQGYTF. CDR3 coding DNA: TGTGCCAGCAGTGCCGACAGGGGGCAAGGCTACACCTTC.

The chain joins TRBV27 to TRBJ2-3; 10 bases line up with TRBD1. This CDR3 comprises 15 residues. The V gene end was trimmed by 5 bases and the J gene end by 4 bases; junction bases not matched to a gene: 6. CDR1 is MNHEY and CDR2 is SMNVEV in the germline V gene (reference sequence). DNA for the CDR3: TGTGCCAGCAGTCTCAGACAGGGGGCTGCAGATACGCAGTATTTT. It encodes CASSLRQGAADTQYF.

The DNA for the CDR3 is TGCGCCAGCAGCTTCCGGGACAGGTCAAAGGGGGATACGCAGTATTTT. Protein product: CASSFRDRSKGDTQYF. The chain has TRBV5-1 and TRBJ2-3; 8 nucleotides align to TRBD1. The germline CDR1 and CDR2 sequences are SGHRS and YFSETQ. The J segment lost 6 bases and the V segment lost 2 bases, leaving 11 bases of the junction unmatched. This CDR3 is built from 16 residues. The variable domain in full, with the rest retrieved from reference TRBV5-1 and TRBJ2-3, is KAGVTQTPRYLIKTRGQQVTLSCSPISGHRSVSWYQQTPGQGLQFLFEYFSETQRNKGNFPGRFSGRQFSNSRSEMNVSTLELGDSALYLCASSFRDRSKGDTQYFGPGTRLTVL.

The J gene is TRBJ1-4, the V gene TRBV11-2; tentative D call: TRBD1 (5 bases). Trimming removed 5 bases from V and 6 bases from J, with 16 bases in between. This CDR3 has 15 residues. CDR1 and CDR2 (germline): SGHAT, FQNNGV. CDR3 nucleotides: TGTGCCAGCAGCGTAGGGTGGGGGAGGGATGAAAAACTGTTTTTT. Amino acid sequence: CASSVGWGRDEKLFF.

The gene calls are TRBV5-1 and TRBJ2-1; 10 nucleotides match TRBD2. Germline assignment: CDR1 SGHRS and CDR2 YFSETQ. With 2 bases clipped from V and 7 bases from J, the junction kept 3 bases outside the gene matches. CDR3 length: 14 amino acids. In nucleotides, the CDR3 is TGCGCCAGCAGCTTAGGACTAGCGGAAAATGAGCAGTTCTTC. It specifies CASSLGLAENEQFF.

The genes are TRBV27 and TRBJ2-3; the D gene is possibly TRBD2 (7 bases). The V and J ends lost 1 base and 1 base respectively, with 15 bases between them. The CDR3 consists of 17 residues. In germline, CDR1 is MNHEY, CDR2 SMNVEV (reference sequence). The CDR3 DNA is TGTGCCAGCAGTTTATTGGGGGGGGCAGCGGGCACAGATACGCAGTATTTT. Protein product: CASSLLGGAAGTDTQYF.

The genes are TRBV28 and TRBJ1-2, with a possible D match to TRBD1 (6 bases). Per germline, CDR1 MDHEN and CDR2 SYDVKM. Trimming took off 5 bases at V and 6 bases at J, with 28 bases between the two ends. This CDR3 comprises 18 residues. Written as DNA, the CDR3 is TGTGCCAGCAGTCTGGACGCCCACTACAGGGTTGGTGCTGATGGCTACACCTTC. This encodes CASSLDAHYRVGADGYTF.

As regards this clone: One end of the junction varies from germline; a read error may be responsible. The chain employs TRBV7-6 and TRBJ2-1; 8 bases line up with TRBD2. Germline V gene lookup returns CDR1 SGHVS and CDR2 FNYEAQ. This CDR3 comprises 18 residues. CDR3: CASSFAYAGTSGYYEQFF. Written as DNA, the CDR3 is TGTGCCAGCAGCTTCGCTTATGCCGGGACTAGTGGCTACTATGAGCAGTTCTTC.

This chain uses TRBV11-2 with TRBJ2-7; perhaps TRBD2 as D (5 bases). The CDR3 runs to 16 residues. V dropped 4 bases and J dropped 0 bases, with 16 bases sitting between them. Germline V gene data show CDR1 as SGHAT and CDR2 as FQNNGV. In DNA form, the CDR3 reads TGTGCCAGCAGCTCCCGTGTGTCTAGCAGCTCCTACGAGCAGTACTTC. Amino acid sequence: CASSSRVSSSSYEQYF.

V is TRBV4-2 and J is TRBJ2-7; D not certain. Trimming removed 0 bases at V and 2 bases at J, with 5 bases between. The CDR3 totals 13 residues. Germline CDR1 LGHNA, CDR2 YNFKEQ. Here the CDR3 reads CASSQEEAYEQYF. The CDR3 DNA reads as TGTGCCAGCAGCCAAGAAGAGGCCTACGAGCAGTACTTC.

This sequence joins TRBV4-3 and TRBJ1-3; D is perhaps TRBD1 (5 bases). The germline V gene has CDR1 LGHNA and CDR2 YSLEER. V shed 3 bases and J shed 2 bases, with 11 bases lying between them. The CDR3 runs 15 residues. Here the CDR3 DNA reads TGCGCCAGCAGCCATAGAGCGGGGGCTGGAAACACCATATATTTT. Protein: CASSHRAGAGNTIYF.